This T cell receptor (beta chain) was retrieved from a study of graft-versus-host responses after intestinal transplantation. Study-level findings and limits: Early post-transplant HvG declines were associated with peak circulating GvH clone levels. Graft-donor T cell macrochimerism coincided with high graft-versus-host to host-versus-graft clonal ratios in allografts.

Assay used: immunoSEQ multiplex PCR; TCRdb lists only in-frame clones, some missing. The repertoire holds 95,000 to 100,000 clones, with roughly 86% as singletons. CDR1 and CDR2 from the germline V gene are LNHNV and YYDKDF (reference sequence). The CDR3 contains 14 residues. V was pared by 0 bases and J by 4 bases, with 6 bases between. Of note for this clone: The antigen is undetermined.

The genes are TRBV15 and TRBJ1-4; D is unclear. This receptor was identified in a human patient who received an intestinal transplant, so some T cells may come from the graft donor. Sequencing was performed on PBMCs, taken 255 days after intestinal transplant. As DNA, the CDR3 is TGTGCCACCAGCAGAGATTATATTAATGAAAAACTGTTTTTT. Its translation: CATSRDYINEKLFF.